These T cell receptor beta chains were read from a single sample in a study of cytomegalovirus exposure and HLA in healthy donors. The assay was immunoSEQ multiplex PCR, and TCRdb's table has in-frame clones only and misses some. The sample contains under 250,000 clones, 79% of which appear only once. Sequenced material: PBMCs. The receptors originated from a woman under 40 in good health and CMV-seropositive. The CDR3 runs from the conserved cysteine through the conserved F or W. A D gene is named only where the DNA matches it firmly. Clone size is shown for a subset of rows, as once, few, many or a class of expanded clone.

V gene: TRBV4-1
D gene: .
J gene: TRBJ2-2
clone size: .
CDR3 DNA: TGCGCCAGCAGCAGCCGGCGAGGGGGACCCACCGGGGAGCTGTTTTTT
CDR3 protein: CASSSRRGGPTGELFF

V gene: TRBV4-3
D gene: .
J gene: TRBJ2-1
clone size: .
CDR3 DNA: TGCGCCAGCAGCCCTTCCCCCGTTGGGGGGTCCAATGAGCAGTTCTTC
CDR3 protein: CASSPSPVGGSNEQFF

V gene: TRBV9
D gene: .
J gene: TRBJ2-3
clone size: once
CDR3 DNA: TGTGCCAGCAGCGTCATCCCCACAGATACGCAGTATTTT
CDR3 protein: CASSVIPTDTQYF

V gene: TRBV5-8
D gene: .
J gene: TRBJ2-1
clone size: once
CDR3 DNA: TGTGCCAGCAGCTTGGAGGACATGCCCTACAATGAGCAGTTCTTC
CDR3 protein: CASSLEDMPYNEQFF

V gene: TRBV7-8
D gene: .
J gene: TRBJ2-4
clone size: .
CDR3 DNA: TGTGCCAGCAGCTACGGCAGTTATAGCCAAAGGAACATTCAGTACTTC
CDR3 protein: CASSYGSYSQRNIQYF

V gene: TRBV10-3
D gene: TRBD1
J gene: TRBJ1-3
clone size: .
CDR3 DNA: TGTGCCATCAGTGGAGACGGGACAGGGAGCAACACCATATATTTT
CDR3 protein: CAISGDGTGSNTIYF

V gene: TRBV30
D gene: .
J gene: TRBJ2-3
clone size: .
CDR3 DNA: TGTGCCTGGTCGGACAGTCTCACAGATACGCAGTATTTT
CDR3 protein: CAWSDSLTDTQYF

V gene: TRBV19
D gene: TRBD1
J gene: TRBJ2-2
clone size: .
CDR3 DNA: TGTGCCAGTAGTAGTCAGGTAGGGACAGACTACACCGGGGAGCTGTTTTTT
CDR3 protein: CASSSQVGTDYTGELFF

V gene: TRBV6-1
D gene: .
J gene: TRBJ1-2
clone size: .
CDR3 DNA: TGTGCCAGCAGTTTTGGAGACTATGGCTACACCTTC
CDR3 protein: CASSFGDYGYTF

V gene: TRBV11-3
D gene: .
J gene: TRBJ2-1
clone size: .
CDR3 DNA: TGTGCCAGCAGCTTAGATCATTTGGGGGGGGGCGGGAATGAGCAGTTCTTC
CDR3 protein: CASSLDHLGGGGNEQFF

V gene: TRBV6-5
D gene: TRBD1
J gene: TRBJ1-2
clone size: .
CDR3 DNA: TGTGCCAGCAGCAACCCCGGGACAGGGCGTTATGGCTACACCTTC
CDR3 protein: CASSNPGTGRYGYTF

V gene: TRBV7-9
D gene: TRBD2
J gene: TRBJ2-5
clone size: .
CDR3 DNA: TGTGCCAGCAGCCCACAGGGACTAGCGGCTATAGAGACCCAGTACTTC
CDR3 protein: CASSPQGLAAIETQYF

V gene: TRBV5-6
D gene: .
J gene: TRBJ1-2
clone size: many
CDR3 DNA: TGTGCCAGCAGCTTGCCTTCGAGGGTTGCTGGCTACACCTTC
CDR3 protein: CASSLPSRVAGYTF

V gene: TRBV6-5
D gene: .
J gene: TRBJ2-1
clone size: .
CDR3 DNA: TGTGCCAGCAGTTACTCTTCGGGGGAGACCAATGAGCAGTTCTTC
CDR3 protein: CASSYSSGETNEQFF

V gene: TRBV4-1
D gene: .
J gene: TRBJ2-7
clone size: .
CDR3 DNA: TGCGCCAGCAGCCAAGACAGCTCCTACGAGCAGTACTTC
CDR3 protein: CASSQDSSYEQYF

V gene: TRBV9
D gene: .
J gene: TRBJ2-3
clone size: few
CDR3 DNA: TGTGCCAGCAGCGTCCCGCCCCGGGATACGCAGTATTTT
CDR3 protein: CASSVPPRDTQYF

V gene: TRBV29-1
D gene: TRBD2
J gene: TRBJ2-1
clone size: once
CDR3 DNA: TGCAGCGTAGAGGTTCTAGCGGGGGGCCGAACTCCCCTTTCTCCCAATGAGCAGTTCTTC
CDR3 protein: CSVEVLAGGRTPLSPNEQFF

V gene: TRBV7-9
D gene: .
J gene: TRBJ1-2
clone size: .
CDR3 DNA: TGTGCCAGCAGCTTGATGGCTGGGGAGGATGGCTACACCTTC
CDR3 protein: CASSLMAGEDGYTF

V gene: TRBV4-2
D gene: TRBD1
J gene: TRBJ2-7
clone size: .
CDR3 DNA: TGTGCCAGCAGCCAAGCCTCAGTCCGGGCCTACAGGGGGCCGTCCTACGAGCAGTACTTC
CDR3 protein: CASSQASVRAYRGPSYEQYF

V gene: TRBV19
D gene: .
J gene: TRBJ1-5
clone size: .
CDR3 DNA: TGTGCCAGTTGGGGGGGGGACCAGCCCCAGCATTTT
CDR3 protein: CASWGGDQPQHF

V gene: TRBV2
D gene: TRBD1
J gene: TRBJ1-1
clone size: .
CDR3 DNA: TGTGCCAGCAGAGACGGGACAGCCCCCCAAGCTTTCTTT
CDR3 protein: CASRDGTAPQAFF

V gene: TRBV5-5
D gene: .
J gene: TRBJ1-5
clone size: .
CDR3 DNA: TGTGCCAGCAGCTTGTGGGAGTCTGGTCAGCCCCAGCATTTT
CDR3 protein: CASSLWESGQPQHF

V gene: TRBV9
D gene: TRBD1
J gene: TRBJ2-7
clone size: .
CDR3 DNA: TGTGCCAGCAGCGCCGGGACAGGGCTCGGCGAGCAGTACTTC
CDR3 protein: CASSAGTGLGEQYF

V gene: TRBV10-2
D gene: TRBD1
J gene: TRBJ1-5
clone size: .
CDR3 DNA: TGCGCCAGCAACCCGACAGGGGGCAGTCAGCCCCAGCATTTT
CDR3 protein: CASNPTGGSQPQHF

V gene: TRBV5-1
D gene: .
J gene: TRBJ2-6
clone size: .
CDR3 DNA: TGCGCCAGCAGCCAGACAGGTATCGCTGGGGCCAACGTCCTGACTTTC
CDR3 protein: CASSQTGIAGANVLTF

V gene: TRBV6-6
D gene: .
J gene: TRBJ2-4
clone size: .
CDR3 DNA: TGTGCCAGCAGTTACTCGAGGAACATTCAGTACTTC
CDR3 protein: CASSYSRNIQYF

V gene: TRBV23-1
D gene: .
J gene: TRBJ1-4
clone size: .
CDR3 DNA: TGCGCCAGCATTCCCCCCGGGGGTACTAATGAAAAACTGTTTTTT
CDR3 protein: CASIPPGGTNEKLFF

V gene: TRBV5-6
D gene: .
J gene: TRBJ1-2
clone size: .
CDR3 DNA: TGTGCCAGCCACGACCAGGGGCGGAAAGGCTACACCTTC
CDR3 protein: CASHDQGRKGYTF

V gene: TRBV7-2
D gene: .
J gene: TRBJ2-3
clone size: .
CDR3 DNA: TGTGCCAGCAGCCCAGAGGGGGGAGGGCCAGATACGCAGTATTTT
CDR3 protein: CASSPEGGGPDTQYF

V gene: TRBV2
D gene: TRBD1
J gene: TRBJ1-5
clone size: few
CDR3 DNA: TGTGCCAGCAGTGCTTGGGGACAGAACAATCAGCCCCAGCATTTT
CDR3 protein: CASSAWGQNNQPQHF